This paragraph covers one T cell receptor beta chain sequence. Measured with immunoSEQ multiplex PCR; TCRdb has only the in-frame clones, and not every one. This table has some 200,000 clones, about 86% appearing once. These data belong to a study of blood T cell repertoires in COVID-19. In the study overall: Some COVID-19 samples were acute and others convalescent; all came from the United States, Italy and Spain.

Sequencing was performed on peripheral blood. This clonotype was sampled from a man aged 25 to 45 with active or convalescent COVID-19.

CDR3 nucleotides: TGCAGTGCTAGTTTGAGGCGGGGACTAGCAATCTACGAGCAGTACTTC. Its protein product is CSASLRRGLAIYEQYF. The chain is built from TRBV20-1 and TRBJ2-7, with TRBD2 matching over 9 bases. V was clipped by 3 bases and J by 3 bases; unmatched bases: 12. The CDR3 sequence is 16 residues long. Germline V gene data show CDR1 as DFQATT and CDR2 as SNEGSKA (reference sequence).